Listed below are T cell receptor beta chains from one sample, sequenced in a study of T cells in Graves' hyperthyroidism and ophthalmopathy. In TCRdb, the multiplex PCR reads were re-called with MiXCR into one record per CDR3 protein. The sample has nearly 750,000 distinct CDR3 sequences; over 35% are singletons. The specimen sequenced was blood. The receptor set was obtained from a woman between 40 and 55 years old with Graves' hyperthyroidism. CDR3s include the opening cysteine and the closing phenylalanine or tryptophan. Fields, in order: V gene, CDR3 length, J gene, CDR3 protein.

v_gene: TRBV12-3/TRBV12-4; len: 13; j_gene: TRBJ2-5; CDR3aa: CASSLQVSETQYF
v_gene: TRBV20-1; len: 14; j_gene: TRBJ1-4; CDR3aa: CSARDLTGDEKLFF
v_gene: TRBV15; len: 15; j_gene: TRBJ1-5; CDR3aa: CATSQSRVGDQPQHF
v_gene: TRBV28; len: 14; j_gene: TRBJ1-2; CDR3aa: CASSSVWERYGYTF
v_gene: TRBV2; len: 17; j_gene: TRBJ1-5; CDR3aa: CASSGGEQRRVNQPQHF
v_gene: TRBV7-9; len: 14; j_gene: TRBJ1-2; CDR3aa: CASSLSTGLYGYTF
v_gene: TRBV13; len: 16; j_gene: TRBJ2-7; CDR3aa: CASSLRGDRGIYEQYF
v_gene: TRBV4-3; len: 15; j_gene: TRBJ2-5; CDR3aa: CASSQDGAEQETQYF
v_gene: TRBV7-9; len: 14; j_gene: TRBJ2-5; CDR3aa: CASSFRAGEGTQYF
v_gene: TRBV10-3; len: 17; j_gene: TRBJ1-5; CDR3aa: CASVPGRGAGLSQPQHF
v_gene: TRBV7-2; len: 15; j_gene: TRBJ2-7; CDR3aa: CASSLSPAASYEQYF
v_gene: TRBV12-3/TRBV12-4; len: 14; j_gene: TRBJ2-2; CDR3aa: CASTDRQAAGEPFF
v_gene: TRBV7-2; len: 15; j_gene: TRBJ1-1; CDR3aa: CASSFTQGWNTEAFF
v_gene: TRBV29-1; len: 14; j_gene: TRBJ1-2; CDR3aa: CSVVLPGVNYGYTF
v_gene: TRBV20-1; len: 14; j_gene: TRBJ1-5; CDR3aa: CSASSVTSNQPQHF
v_gene: TRBV19; len: 16; j_gene: TRBJ2-2; CDR3aa: CASSIVPGLSTGELFF
v_gene: TRBV11-3; len: 12; j_gene: TRBJ1-2; CDR3aa: CASSFGLMGYTF
v_gene: TRBV7-2; len: 14; j_gene: -; CDR3aa: CASRGGWGNNEQFF
v_gene: TRBV9; len: 12; j_gene: TRBJ1-4; CDR3aa: CASSPKSVKLFF
v_gene: TRBV12-3/TRBV12-4; len: 12; j_gene: TRBJ1-2; CDR3aa: CASSFIRETYTF
v_gene: TRBV4-3; len: 14; j_gene: TRBJ1-1; CDR3aa: CASSQESSESKAFF
v_gene: TRBV29-1; len: 14; j_gene: TRBJ1-5; CDR3aa: CSVVDRGGNQPQHF
v_gene: TRBV19; len: 15; j_gene: TRBJ1-1; CDR3aa: CASSPSRGGGTEAFF
v_gene: TRBV10-3; len: 12; j_gene: TRBJ1-6; CDR3aa: CATGHLNSPLHF
v_gene: TRBV4-3; len: 15; j_gene: TRBJ2-5; CDR3aa: CASSQAGLSSETQYF
v_gene: TRBV10-1; len: 15; j_gene: TRBJ1-2; CDR3aa: CASSESAASRDGYTF
v_gene: TRBV6-2/TRBV6-3; len: 12; j_gene: TRBJ2-7; CDR3aa: CARVTGDYEQYF
v_gene: TRBV9; len: 16; j_gene: TRBJ2-7; CDR3aa: CASSVNVEGFTYEQYF
v_gene: TRBV7-2; len: 16; j_gene: TRBJ1-2; CDR3aa: CASSLGVGTGAYGYTF
v_gene: TRBV28; len: 11; j_gene: TRBJ1-2; CDR3aa: CASSSPYGYTF